Each of the 5 T cell receptor beta chains below was sequenced from the same sample in a study of siplizumab effects on memory and regulatory T cells. Here immunoSEQ multiplex PCR was the method, and the copy in TCRdb shows in-frame clones only, minus some. The top ten clones hold approximately 1.3% of a sample with about 100,000 clones, over 90% of them seen once. Sequencing was performed on non-Treg CD4+ T cells sorted from blood. Receptors originate from a human donor in good health.

This chain connects TRBV2 to TRBJ2-3, with 9 bases that match TRBD2. The CDR3 spans 16 residues. Trimming cost V 4 bases and J 2 bases; bases outside gene matches: 7. Germline CDR1 and CDR2: SNHLY and FYNNEI. Here the CDR3 reads CASSARVAGVTDTQYF. The CDR3 nucleotides read TGTGCCAGCAGTGCGCGGGTAGCGGGAGTCACAGATACGCAGTATTTT.

This clone was seen a handful of times. The chain has TRBV4-2 and TRBJ2-1; tentatively, D is TRBD2 (6 bases). CDR3 length: 18 amino acids. Germline V CDR1 and CDR2: LGHNA, YNFKEQ. The germline V and J ends were trimmed by 7 bases and 7 bases, with 29 bases remaining between them. This CDR3 reads CASTHGGSLSSSLNEQFF. For the CDR3, the DNA is TGTGCCAGCACCCATGGAGGGAGCTTGAGTTCGAGCCTTAATGAGCAGTTCTTC.

V gene TRBV9 combines with J gene TRBJ1-5, with D unresolved. V shed 0 bases and J shed 3 bases, with 10 bases lying between them. CDR3 length: 15 residues. CDR1 and CDR2 from the germline V gene are SGDLS and YYNGEE. The CDR3 DNA is TGTGCCAGCAGCGTAGAGGGAGTTTACAATCAGCCCCAGCATTTT. Its translation is CASSVEGVYNQPQHF.

The V call is TRBV18, the J call TRBJ2-1, with a possible D match to TRBD1 (6 bases). The germline V and J ends were trimmed by 3 bases and 8 bases, with 11 bases remaining between them. This CDR3 is built from 13 residues. Germline values: CDR1 KGHSH, CDR2 LQKENI. The CDR3 DNA sequence: TGTGCCAGCTCACCGTCAGGGGTGGATGAGCAGTTCTTC. Its translation: CASSPSGVDEQFF.

The genes are TRBV19 and TRBJ2-3; possibly TRBD2 for D (7 bases). The CDR3 is 16 residues long. V gave up 6 bases and J gave up 1 base, with 17 bases separating them. Germline V gene lookup returns CDR1 LNHDA and CDR2 SQIVND (reference sequence). The CDR3 region has the DNA TGTGCCAGTAGCCCTGGGGGGGCCCGGGGCACAGATACGCAGTATTTT. It encodes CASSPGGARGTDTQYF.